This is a list of T cell receptor beta chains from one sample in a study of identical twins. One entry per CDR3 protein, called by TCRdb with MiXCR from the 5' RACE reads. The table has around 250,000 distinct CDR3 sequences, roughly an eighth seen once. The data also belong to a second study, concerning yellow fever vaccine responses in identical twins.

Sequencing was done on a sample of memory (CD45RO+) T cells sorted from blood. Every receptor here comes from a woman between 18 and 29 years old in good health. Both conserved end residues are part of each CDR3. Fields, in order: J gene, V gene, clone size, D gene, CDR3 protein, CDR3 DNA. D genes are given only for firm matches. The listing skips clone size in some rows; elsewhere it reads once, few, many or a size class.

>TRBJ2-1|TRBV25-1|-|TRBD2
CARNNPGTSLF
TGTGCCAGAAACAACCCTGGGACTAGCCTCTTC
>TRBJ1-1|TRBV12-3/TRBV12-4|-|-
CASSFGTMNTEAFF
TGTGCCAGCAGTTTCGGGACAATGAACACTGAAGCTTTCTTT
>TRBJ2-7|TRBV6-1|few|-
CASSSYWYEQYF
TGTGCCAGCAGTTCGTACTGGTATGAGCAGTACTTC
>TRBJ2-6|TRBV5-6|few|-
CASSLGITGANVLTF
TGTGCCAGCAGCTTGGGTATTACTGGGGCCAACGTCCTGACTTTC
>TRBJ2-3|TRBV18|-|-
CASSLTDSTDTQYF
TGTGCCAGCTCGCTGACAGATAGCACAGATACGCAGTATTTT
>TRBJ1-1|TRBV5-1|few|-
CASSLGWERAEAFF
TGCGCCAGCAGCTTGGGATGGGAGAGGGCTGAAGCTTTCTTT
>TRBJ2-2|TRBV27|few|TRBD1
CASSILPGQGNTGELFF
TGTGCCAGCAGTATTCTGCCGGGACAGGGGAACACCGGGGAGCTGTTTTTT
>TRBJ2-2|TRBV29-1|many|TRBD1
CSVEDARGPSTGELFF
TGCAGCGTTGAAGACGCCAGGGGGCCTAGCACCGGGGAGCTGTTTTTT
>TRBJ1-6|TRBV5-5|few|TRBD1
CASSLDTGASSPLHF
TGTGCCAGCAGCTTGGATACAGGGGCGAGTTCACCCCTCCACTTT
>TRBJ2-3|TRBV20-1|-|TRBD2
CSARDRLAEVTDTQYF
TGCAGTGCTAGAGATAGGCTAGCGGAGGTCACAGATACGCAGTATTTT
>TRBJ2-3|TRBV7-9|-|-
CASSEQAGGSYTQYF
TGTGCCAGCAGCGAACAAGCCGGTGGTAGCTATACGCAGTATTTT
>TRBJ1-5|TRBV6-1|-|-
CATSDGASNQPQHF
TGTGCCACCTCGGACGGGGCTAGCAATCAGCCCCAGCATTTT
>TRBJ2-3|TRBV12-3/TRBV12-4|few|TRBD1
CASSGQAPDTQYF
TGTGCCAGCAGCGGACAGGCTCCAGATACGCAGTATTTT
>TRBJ1-4|TRBV4-3|-|-
CASRTESNEKLFF
TGCGCCAGCAGGACGGAATCTAATGAAAAACTGTTTTTT
>TRBJ2-3|TRBV4-2|-|TRBD1
CASSPGTDLSTDTQYF
TGTGCCAGCAGCCCCGGGACAGACCTTAGCACAGATACGCAGTATTTT
>TRBJ2-7|TRBV6-1|few|-
CASKGQGLNEQYF
TGTGCCAGCAAGGGGCAGGGTTTGAACGAGCAGTACTTC
>TRBJ2-7|TRBV28|-|TRBD1
CASAKTQGQGRYEQYF
TGTGCCAGCGCGAAAACCCAGGGACAGGGGCGCTACGAGCAGTACTTC
>TRBJ1-1|TRBV5-1|few|-
CASSLGYGLGTEAFF
TGCGCCAGCAGCTTGGGGTACGGGTTGGGCACTGAAGCTTTCTTT
>TRBJ1-1|TRBV30|-|TRBD1
CAWSVTGATEAFF
TGTGCCTGGAGTGTAACAGGGGCCACTGAAGCTTTCTTT
>TRBJ1-2|TRBV5-8|few|-
CASSLGRPNYGYTF
TGTGCCAGCAGTCTGGGGCGGCCGAACTATGGCTACACCTTC
>TRBJ1-6|TRBV27|many|TRBD1
CASSSWTGDNSPLHF
TGTGCCAGCAGTTCCTGGACAGGGGATAATTCACCCCTCCACTTT
>TRBJ1-2|TRBV7-8|-|-
CASSSRTAVDGYTF
TGTGCCAGCAGCTCTCGGACGGCCGTGGATGGCTACACCTTC
>TRBJ1-2|TRBV3-1|-|TRBD1
CASSQYPGQGARGYTF
TGTGCCAGCAGCCAGTACCCGGGACAGGGGGCGCGTGGCTACACCTTC
>TRBJ2-5|TRBV9|few|TRBD2
CASSVATSGSQETQYF
TGTGCCAGCAGCGTAGCGACTAGCGGGAGCCAAGAGACCCAGTACTTC
>TRBJ1-1|TRBV7-9|-|-
CASSPSRQMNTEAFF
TGTGCCAGCAGCCCGTCGAGACAGATGAACACTGAAGCTTTCTTT
>TRBJ2-7|TRBV5-5|many|-
CASTRTAYEQYF
TGTGCCAGCACGCGGACGGCCTACGAGCAGTACTTC
>TRBJ2-1|TRBV28|-|TRBD2
CASSQIRGLAGVEQFF
TGTGCCAGCAGCCAGATTCGGGGACTAGCGGGAGTCGAGCAGTTCTTC
>TRBJ2-6|TRBV6-1|-|-
CASRPGHTSGANVLTF
TGTGCCAGCAGGCCGGGACACACCTCTGGGGCCAACGTCCTGACTTTC
>TRBJ2-7|TRBV7-2|few|-
CASSSNGYEQYF
TGTGCCAGCAGTTCGAATGGATACGAGCAGTACTTC
>TRBJ2-3|TRBV14|-|TRBD2
CASSHPRISGRSTDTQYF
TGTGCCAGCAGCCATCCCCGGATTAGCGGGAGGTCCACAGATACGCAGTATTTT
>TRBJ2-5|TRBV11-1|-|TRBD2
CASSTTLYPAGVTETQYF
TGTGCCAGCAGCACAACCCTCTATCCAGCGGGGGTAACCGAGACCCAGTACTTC
>TRBJ2-2|TRBV28|-|TRBD1
CASRKTGTGNTGELFF
TGTGCCAGCAGGAAAACCGGGACAGGGAACACCGGGGAGCTGTTTTTT
>TRBJ2-7|TRBV27|-|-
CASSLTLGQGGYEQYF
TGTGCCAGCAGTTTAACCCTAGGGCAGGGCGGCTACGAGCAGTACTTC
>TRBJ2-7|TRBV7-9|few|-
CASSIGGASYEQYF
TGTGCCAGCAGCATCGGAGGGGCCTCCTACGAGCAGTACTTC
>TRBJ2-7|TRBV12-3/TRBV12-4|few|-
CASMASRAAYEQYF
TGTGCCAGCATGGCCAGCAGGGCGGCCTACGAGCAGTACTTC
>TRBJ1-5|TRBV7-8|few|-
CASSLKTEPNQPQHF
TGTGCCAGCAGCTTAAAGACAGAACCTAATCAGCCCCAGCATTTT